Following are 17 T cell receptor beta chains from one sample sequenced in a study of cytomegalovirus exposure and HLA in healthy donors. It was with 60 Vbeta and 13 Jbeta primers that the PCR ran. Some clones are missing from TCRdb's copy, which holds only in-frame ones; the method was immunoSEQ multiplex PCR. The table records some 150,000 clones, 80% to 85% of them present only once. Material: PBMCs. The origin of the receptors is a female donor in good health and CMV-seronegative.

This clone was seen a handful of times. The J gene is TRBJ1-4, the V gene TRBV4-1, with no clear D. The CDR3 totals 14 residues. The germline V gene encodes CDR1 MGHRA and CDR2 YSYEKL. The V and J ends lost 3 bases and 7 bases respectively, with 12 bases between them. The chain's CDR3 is CASSQGGRGEKLFF. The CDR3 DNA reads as TGCGCCAGCAGCCAGGGAGGGAGAGGTGAAAAACTGTTTTTT.

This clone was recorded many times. CDR3 region: CASSLFEAEAQYF. CDR3 nucleotide sequence: TGCGCCAGCAGCTTGTTCGAAGCGGAGGCCCAGTACTTC. The rearrangement uses TRBV5-1 and TRBJ2-5; maybe TRBD2 (5 bases). This CDR3 contains 13 residues. V was cut by 1 base and J by 9 bases, with 13 bases left in between. CDR1 is SGHRS, CDR2 YFSETQ, per germline.

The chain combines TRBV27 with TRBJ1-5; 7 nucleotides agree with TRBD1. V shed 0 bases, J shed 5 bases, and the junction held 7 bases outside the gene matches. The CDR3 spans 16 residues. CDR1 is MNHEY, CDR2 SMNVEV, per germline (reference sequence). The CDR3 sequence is CASSLSTGSADQPQHF. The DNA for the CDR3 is TGTGCCAGCAGTTTATCGACAGGGTCAGCAGATCAGCCCCAGCATTTT.

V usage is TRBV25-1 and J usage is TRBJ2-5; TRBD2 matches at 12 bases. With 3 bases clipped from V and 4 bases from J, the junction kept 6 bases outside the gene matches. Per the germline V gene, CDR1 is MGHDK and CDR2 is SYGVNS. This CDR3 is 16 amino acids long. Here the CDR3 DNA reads TGTGCCAGCAGTGATCGGCCTAGCGGGAGGGGAGAGACCCAGTACTTC. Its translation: CASSDRPSGRGETQYF.

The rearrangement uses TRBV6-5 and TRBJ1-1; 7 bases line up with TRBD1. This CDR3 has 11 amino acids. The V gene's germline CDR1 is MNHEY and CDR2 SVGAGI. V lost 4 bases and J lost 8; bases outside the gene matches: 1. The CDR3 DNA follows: TGTGCCAGCAGTTGGGGACAGGAAGCTTTCTTT. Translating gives CASSWGQEAFF.

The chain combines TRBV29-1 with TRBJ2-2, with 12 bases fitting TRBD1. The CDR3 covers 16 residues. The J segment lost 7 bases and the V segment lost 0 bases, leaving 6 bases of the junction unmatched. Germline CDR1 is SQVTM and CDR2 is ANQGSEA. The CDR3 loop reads CSVEERGTGGIGELFF. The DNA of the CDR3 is TGCAGCGTTGAAGAAAGAGGGACAGGGGGCATCGGGGAGCTGTTTTTT.

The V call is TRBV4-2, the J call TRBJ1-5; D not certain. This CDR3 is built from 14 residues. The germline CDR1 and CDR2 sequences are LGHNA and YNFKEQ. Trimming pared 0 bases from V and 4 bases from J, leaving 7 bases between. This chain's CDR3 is CASSQEWQNQPQHF. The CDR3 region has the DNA TGTGCCAGCAGCCAAGAGTGGCAGAATCAGCCCCAGCATTTT.

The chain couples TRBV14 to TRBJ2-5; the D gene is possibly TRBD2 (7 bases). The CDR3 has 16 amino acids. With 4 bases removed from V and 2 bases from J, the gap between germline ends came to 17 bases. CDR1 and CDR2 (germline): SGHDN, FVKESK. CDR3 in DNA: TGTGCCAGCAGCCCACTGGGGGGGCGAGGGCAAGAGACCCAGTACTTC. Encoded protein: CASSPLGGRGQETQYF.

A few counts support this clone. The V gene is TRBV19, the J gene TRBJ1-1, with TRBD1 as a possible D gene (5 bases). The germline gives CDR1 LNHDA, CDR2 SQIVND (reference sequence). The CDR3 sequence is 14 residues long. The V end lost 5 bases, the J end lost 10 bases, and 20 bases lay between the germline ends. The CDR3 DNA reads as TGTGCCAGTAGTCTACTCCGGGACTCACATAGAGCTTTCTTT. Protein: CASSLLRDSHRAFF.

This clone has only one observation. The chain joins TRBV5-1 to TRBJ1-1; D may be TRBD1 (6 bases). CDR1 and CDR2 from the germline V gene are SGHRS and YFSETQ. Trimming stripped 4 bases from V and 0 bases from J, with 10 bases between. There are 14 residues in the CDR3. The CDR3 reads CASSQGHLNTEAFF. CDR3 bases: TGCGCCAGCAGCCAGGGACACCTGAACACTGAAGCTTTCTTT.

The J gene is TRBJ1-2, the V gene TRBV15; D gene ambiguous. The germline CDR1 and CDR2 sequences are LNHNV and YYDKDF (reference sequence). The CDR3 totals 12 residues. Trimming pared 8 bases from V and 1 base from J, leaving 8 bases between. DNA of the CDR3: TGTGCCACCTCCCAGGATAACTATGGCTACACCTTC. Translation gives CATSQDNYGYTF.

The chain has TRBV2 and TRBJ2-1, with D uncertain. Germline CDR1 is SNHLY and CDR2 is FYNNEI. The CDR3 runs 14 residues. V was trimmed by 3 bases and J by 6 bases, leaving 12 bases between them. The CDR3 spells CASSDQVTSNEQFF. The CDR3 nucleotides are TGTGCCAGCAGTGATCAGGTCACCAGCAATGAGCAGTTCTTC.

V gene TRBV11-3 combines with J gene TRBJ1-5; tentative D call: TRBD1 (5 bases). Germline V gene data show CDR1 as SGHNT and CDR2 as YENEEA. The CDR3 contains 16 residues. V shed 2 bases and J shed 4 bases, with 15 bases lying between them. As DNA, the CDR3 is TGTGCCAGCAGCTTAAGCCCTGCAGGGCTAAATCAGCCCCAGCATTTT. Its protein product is CASSLSPAGLNQPQHF. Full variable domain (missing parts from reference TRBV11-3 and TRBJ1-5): EAGVVQSPRYKIIEKKQPVAFWCNPISGHNTLYWYLQNLGQGPELLIRYENEEAVDDSQLPKDRFSAERLKGVDSTLKIQPAELGDSAVYLCASSLSPAGLNQPQHFGDGTRLSIL.

The CDR3 region is CATSSPWAGAYEQYF. The CDR3 DNA reads TGTGCCACCAGCAGCCCCTGGGCAGGGGCCTACGAGCAGTACTTC. The chain recombines TRBV15 with TRBJ2-7; tentatively, D is TRBD1 (6 bases). This CDR3 is 15 amino acids long. Trimming took 3 bases from V and 2 from J, leaving 14 bases between them. Germline CDR1 reads LNHNV; CDR2 reads YYDKDF (reference sequence).

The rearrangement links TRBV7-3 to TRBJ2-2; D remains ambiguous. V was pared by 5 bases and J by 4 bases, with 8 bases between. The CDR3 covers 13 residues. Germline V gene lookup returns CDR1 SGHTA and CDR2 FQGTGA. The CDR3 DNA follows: TGTGCCAGCAGCCCTTCCGGCACCGGGGAGCTGTTTTTT. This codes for CASSPSGTGELFF.

CDR3 bases: TGTGCCAGCAGCCAGGTTAACATGAACACTGAAGCTTTCTTT. Its protein is CASSQVNMNTEAFF. This rearrangement joins TRBV16 to TRBJ1-1; unclear D gene. The germline CDR1 and CDR2 sequences are KGHSY and FQNENV. With 3 bases removed from V and 0 bases from J, the gap between germline ends came to 8 bases. The CDR3 is 14 amino acids.

CDR3 DNA: TGTGCCAGTAGTCCAAGCTACGCTGGGGCCAACGTCCTGACTTTC. Translating gives CASSPSYAGANVLTF. V is TRBV19 and J is TRBJ2-6; D unclear. CDR3 size: 15 residues. From germline, CDR1 is LNHDA and CDR2 SQIVND (reference sequence). V lost 5 bases, J lost 2 bases, and 10 bases lay in between.